Listed below are T cell receptor beta chains from one sample, sequenced in a study of read filtering for tumor transcriptome and immune sequencing. TCRdb itself ran the reads through MiXCR, one entry per CDR3 protein. This sample carries 65,000 or so distinct CDR3 sequences, around 19% of them seen once, and the ten largest clones take about a tenth. The sequencing input was a population of CD138-negative cells sorted from bone marrow. These receptor sequences come from a donor at least 40 years old with multiple myeloma. CDR3s include the opening cysteine and the closing phenylalanine or tryptophan. The D gene is left open where the match is weak. The size field is filled for only some rows; it gives once, few, many or a size class.

abundance	d_gene	v_gene	j_gene	CDR3aa	CDR3nt
many	.	TRBV28	TRBJ2-6	CASSLWMGTGANVLTF	TGTGCCAGCAGTTTATGGATGGGGACTGGGGCCAACGTCCTGACTTTC
many	TRBD1	TRBV29-1	TRBJ2-7	CSVEDRATYEQYF	TGCAGCGTCGAGGACAGGGCAACCTACGAGCAGTACTTC
many	.	TRBV20-1	TRBJ2-7	CSARVVGQGYEQYF	TGCAGTGCTAGAGTAGTGGGACAAGGGTACGAGCAGTACTTC
.	.	TRBV19	TRBJ1-1	CASRSDPAVPEAFF	TGTGCCAGTAGATCGGACCCGGCAGTTCCTGAAGCTTTCTTT
many	.	TRBV7-8	TRBJ2-5	CASSLGSISQETQYF	TGTGCCAGCAGCTTAGGTTCTATCAGCCAGGAGACCCAGTACTTC
.	TRBD2	TRBV7-6	TRBJ2-1	CASSPGGPPSNEQFF	TGTGCCAGCAGCCCGGGGGGGCCTCCTTCCAATGAGCAGTTCTTC
many	.	TRBV19	TRBJ2-1	CASSSSLSSYNEQFF	TGTGCCAGTAGTTCTAGCCTAAGCTCCTACAATGAGCAGTTCTTC
.	.	TRBV24-1	TRBJ1-5	CATLRARAQSEDF	TGTGCCACCCTTAGGGCCAGGGCACAATCTGAGGATTTT
.	TRBD1	TRBV12-3/TRBV12-4	TRBJ2-3	CASSLGTGGTGTQYF	TGTGCCAGCAGTTTAGGGACAGGGGGCACAGGTACGCAGTATTTT
.	.	TRBV20-1	TRBJ2-1	CSARIAIHSHNEQFF	TGCAGTGCTAGGATAGCGATCCACTCCCACAATGAGCAGTTCTTC
few	.	TRBV28	TRBJ1-5	CASSLLIQVLTYSNQPQHF	TGTGCCAGCAGCCTCCTTATACAGGTTCTTACCTATAGCAATCAGCCCCAGCATTTT
many	TRBD2	TRBV2	TRBJ2-7	CASSGLAGRHEQYF	TGTGCCAGCAGTGGGCTAGCGGGGAGACACGAGCAGTACTTC
many	TRBD2	TRBV29-1	TRBJ2-2	CSVVPNIAGGAGELFF	TGCAGCGTTGTACCTAATATAGCGGGAGGGGCCGGGGAGCTGTTTTTT
many	.	TRBV6-1	TRBJ2-2	CASSERAIRNTGELFF	TGTGCCAGCAGTGAGCGGGCGATCAGGAACACCGGGGAGCTGTTTTTT
many	TRBD2	TRBV20-1	TRBJ2-6	CSARDLAGSMGVLTF	TGCAGTGCTAGGGACCTAGCGGGGTCGATGGGCGTCCTGACTTTC
many	.	TRBV20-1	TRBJ2-7	CSASLRDYEQYF	TGCAGTGCTAGCTTGCGTGACTACGAGCAGTACTTC
many	.	TRBV5-6	TRBJ2-6	CASEEWVPTTGETGANVLTF	TGTGCCAGCGAAGAGTGGGTACCCACGACTGGTGAGACTGGGGCCAACGTCCTGACTTTC
many	TRBD1	TRBV30	TRBJ2-2	CAWSAGQGAGGELFF	TGTGCCTGGAGTGCGGGTCAGGGGGCAGGCGGGGAGCTGTTTTTT
.	.	TRBV5-1	TRBJ1-1	CAGSLISVSNTEAFF	TGCGCCGGCAGCTTGATTTCGGTTTCGAACACTGAAGCTTTCTTT
.	TRBD1	TRBV12-3/TRBV12-4	TRBJ1-5	CASSRTGATQPQHF	TGTGCCAGCAGTAGAACAGGGGCAACTCAGCCCCAGCATTTT
many	.	TRBV20-1	TRBJ1-5	CSAAGVRQPQHF	TGCAGTGCGGCAGGGGTAAGACAGCCCCAGCATTTT
many	TRBD2	TRBV4-1	TRBJ2-7	CASSQGAGGTYEQYF	TGCGCCAGCAGCCAAGGGGCGGGGGGTACCTACGAGCAGTACTTC
.	.	TRBV4-1	TRBJ2-1	CASSPRGGVDVNEQFF	TGTGCCAGCAGCCCCCGTGGTGGGGTAGATGTCAATGAGCAGTTCTTC
few	.	TRBV5-1	TRBJ2-3	CASSSGPGLTTDTQYF	TGCGCCAGCAGCTCGGGCCCGGGACTCACCACAGATACGCAGTATTTT
many	.	TRBV6-1	TRBJ2-5	CASSEFTPQETQYF	TGTGCCAGCAGTGAATTTACACCCCAAGAGACCCAGTACTTC
many	TRBD1	TRBV27	TRBJ2-1	CASSLGQLVNEQFF	TGTGCCAGCAGTTTGGGACAGCTAGTCAATGAGCAGTTCTTC
.	TRBD2	TRBV24-1	TRBJ2-5	CATSDLGLGGGETQYF	TGTGCCACCAGTGATTTGGGGTTAGGCGGGGGGGAGACCCAGTACTTC
many	TRBD2	TRBV28	TRBJ2-5	CASSLAGDFTQETQYF	TGTGCCAGCAGTCTAGCGGGAGACTTCACCCAAGAGACCCAGTACTTC
few	.	TRBV6-2/TRBV6-3	TRBJ1-2	CATSRMSVYGYTF	TGTGCCACCTCGAGGATGTCGGTGTATGGCTACACCTTC
.	TRBD2	TRBV11-2	TRBJ2-1	CASSSGAGGGPFNEQFF	TGTGCCAGCAGCTCGGGGGCGGGGGGTGGCCCCTTCAATGAGCAGTTCTTC
many	.	TRBV9	TRBJ1-1	CASSGAGTEPMNTEAFF	TGTGCCAGCAGCGGGGCCGGGACCGAACCCATGAACACTGAAGCTTTCTTT
few	.	TRBV20-1	TRBJ2-7	CSSREFSYEQYF	TGCAGTTCCAGGGAATTCTCCTACGAGCAGTACTTC
.	TRBD2	TRBV5-1	TRBJ2-1	CASSLGGSRLSEQFF	TGCGCCAGCAGCTTGGGCGGGAGTCGACTAAGTGAGCAGTTCTTC
many	.	TRBV5-6	TRBJ2-2	CASSSTLGYTGELFF	TGTGCCAGCAGCAGTACACTGGGATACACCGGGGAGCTGTTTTTT
many	TRBD2	TRBV9	TRBJ2-1	CASSGRLAGVPNEQFF	TGTGCCAGCAGCGGACGACTAGCGGGAGTTCCAAATGAGCAGTTCTTC
many	.	TRBV12-3/TRBV12-4	TRBJ1-1	CASSYTGLSNTEAFF	TGTGCCAGCAGTTATACAGGACTCTCGAACACTGAAGCTTTCTTT
many	.	TRBV27	TRBJ2-3	CASSSSFIDTQYF	TGTGCCAGCAGTTCATCATTCATAGATACGCAGTATTTT
many	.	TRBV18	TRBJ1-1	CASSPPGGGQVNTEAFF	TGTGCCAGCTCACCCCCAGGCGGGGGGCAGGTCAACACTGAAGCTTTCTTT
many	TRBD1	TRBV20-1	TRBJ2-1	CSARVLGTGGNNEQFF	TGCAGTGCTAGAGTCCTCGGGACAGGGGGCAATAATGAGCAGTTCTTC
many	TRBD1	TRBV3-1	TRBJ1-1	CASSQDRDRGRLNTEAFF	TGTGCCAGCAGCCAAGATCGGGACAGGGGGCGGCTGAACACTGAAGCTTTCTTT
many	.	TRBV6-2/TRBV6-3	TRBJ2-3	CASSYAPDTQYF	TGTGCCAGCAGTTATGCTCCGGATACGCAGTATTTT
many	TRBD1	TRBV29-1	TRBJ2-7	CSAGTGAYEQYF	TGCAGCGCTGGGACAGGGGCCTACGAGCAGTACTTC
many	.	TRBV11-2	TRBJ1-1	CASSLASPIHMNTEAFF	TGTGCCAGCAGCTTAGCAAGCCCAATACACATGAACACTGAAGCTTTCTTT